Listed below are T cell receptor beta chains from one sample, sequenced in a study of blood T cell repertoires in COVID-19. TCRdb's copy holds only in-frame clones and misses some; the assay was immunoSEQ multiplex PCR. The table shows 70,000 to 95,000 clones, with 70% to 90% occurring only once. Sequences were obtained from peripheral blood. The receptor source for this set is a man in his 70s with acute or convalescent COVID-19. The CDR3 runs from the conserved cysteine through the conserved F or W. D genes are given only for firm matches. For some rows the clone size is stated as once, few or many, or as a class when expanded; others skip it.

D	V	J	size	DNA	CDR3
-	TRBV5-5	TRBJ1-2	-	TGTGCCAGCAGCTATGTGGCGGGAGCTAACTATGGCTACACCTTC	CASSYVAGANYGYTF
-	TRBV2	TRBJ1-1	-	TGTGCCAGCCGCGTTGTAGAGAACACTGAAGCTTTCTTT	CASRVVENTEAFF
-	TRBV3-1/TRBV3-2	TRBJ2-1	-	TGTGCCAGCAGCCGTACAGGGAGCTACAATGAGCAGTTCTTC	CASSRTGSYNEQFF
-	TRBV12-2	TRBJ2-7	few	TGTGCAAGTCGCTTAGCGCAAGAAGGCGGGAGGTATCCCTCCTACGAGCAGTACTTC	CASRLAQEGGRYPSYEQYF
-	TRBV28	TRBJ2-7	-	TGTGCCAGCAAGGGAGGAGACTCCTACGAGCAGTACTTC	CASKGGDSYEQYF
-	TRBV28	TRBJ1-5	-	TGTGCCAGTATGATATGGGGGGGGGATAATGGCAATCAGCCCCAGCATTTT	CASMIWGGDNGNQPQHF
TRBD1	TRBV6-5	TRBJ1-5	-	TGTGCCAGCGGTACAGGGGTAAGCAATCAGCCCCAGCATTTT	CASGTGVSNQPQHF
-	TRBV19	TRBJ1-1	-	TGTGCCAGTAGTTCGGACGGAAGGGGGTTCACTGAAGCTTTCTTT	CASSSDGRGFTEAFF
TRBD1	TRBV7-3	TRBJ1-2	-	TGTGCCAGCAGCGTGCCGGGACAGTCGCCGGGGGGCTACACCTTC	CASSVPGQSPGGYTF
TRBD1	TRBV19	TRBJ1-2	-	TGTGCCACTACAGGGGGCGCCTATGGCTACACCTTC	CATTGGAYGYTF
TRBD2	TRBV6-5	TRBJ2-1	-	TGTGCCAGCAGTTACAGCGGGGGGAGCTCCTACAATGAGCAGTTCTTC	CASSYSGGSSYNEQFF
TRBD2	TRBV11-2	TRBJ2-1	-	TGTGCCAGCAGCTTATTTTTTCCCAGCGGAATAGCGGGGAAAAATGAGCAGTTCTTC	CASSLFFPSGIAGKNEQFF
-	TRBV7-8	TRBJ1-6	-	TGTGCCAGCAGCGCCCAGCAGGGTTCAAATTCACCCCTCCACTTT	CASSAQQGSNSPLHF
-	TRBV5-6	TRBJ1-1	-	TGTGCCAGCAGCCTGCTCGGGGTCCCGGGGGCTTTCTTT	CASSLLGVPGAFF
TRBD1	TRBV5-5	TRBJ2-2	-	TGTGCCAGCAGCTTCGGACAGGGTACTACCGGGGAGCTGTTTTTT	CASSFGQGTTGELFF
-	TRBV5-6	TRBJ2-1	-	TGTGCCAGCAGCTCCCCAAGCTATGAGCAGTTCTTC	CASSSPSYEQFF
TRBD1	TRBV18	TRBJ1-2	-	TGTGCCAGCTCAGGAACGGGACAGCCGTCTGGCTACACCTTC	CASSGTGQPSGYTF
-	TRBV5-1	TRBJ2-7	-	TGCGCCAGCAGCTTGTTCGCGGGGCTCACCTACGAGCAGTACTTC	CASSLFAGLTYEQYF
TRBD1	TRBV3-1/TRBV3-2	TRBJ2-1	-	TGTGCCAGCAGCCCGACAGGGGGGGGTTACAATGAGCAGTTCTTC	CASSPTGGGYNEQFF
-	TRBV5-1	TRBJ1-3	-	TGCGCCAGCCAGCAGGGAGGCCCTGGAAACACCATATATTTT	CASQQGGPGNTIYF
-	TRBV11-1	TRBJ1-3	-	TGTGCCAGCAGCCCTTCGGACAGATCTGGAAACACCATATATTTT	CASSPSDRSGNTIYF
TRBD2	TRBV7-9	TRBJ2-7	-	TGTGCCAGCAGCACAGAGGAGGGGACTATCTACGAGCAGTACTTC	CASSTEEGTIYEQYF